One and the same sample provided the 26 T cell receptor beta chains below, sequenced in a study of blood T cell repertoires in COVID-19. Some clones are missing from TCRdb's copy, which holds only in-frame ones; the method was immunoSEQ multiplex PCR. The sample yields around 83,000 clones, about 88% seen once. Sample: peripheral blood. Every receptor here comes from a man at least 80 years old with active or convalescent COVID-19.

This chain uses TRBV6-1 with TRBJ2-5; possibly TRBD1 for D (6 bases). V shed 0 bases and J shed 5 bases, with 16 bases lying between them. There are 16 residues in the CDR3. CDR1 and CDR2 (germline): MNHNS, SASEGT. The CDR3 nucleotides read TGTGCCAGCAGTGAAGCGCTCTCAGGGGTAAGGGAGACCCAGTACTTC. As protein: CASSEALSGVRETQYF.

This clone was counted between two and nine times. For the CDR3, the DNA is TGCAGCGTTGATTCAGGGTCTGGTGGCTACACCTTC. Amino acids: CSVDSGSGGYTF. The chain is built from TRBV29-1 and TRBJ1-2, with D perhaps TRBD1 (5 bases). The CDR3 length is 12 residues. V lost 3 bases, J lost 7 bases, and 12 bases lay in between. From germline, CDR1 is SQVTM and CDR2 ANQGSEA.

The chain couples TRBV2 to TRBJ1-6; 7 nucleotides line up with TRBD1. Trimming took 8 bases from V and 8 from J; bases not matched to a gene: 6. The CDR3 runs 13 residues. Germline V gene sequence: CDR1 SNHLY, CDR2 FYNNEI. The CDR3: CASLETGYSPLHF. The CDR3 region has the DNA TGTGCCAGCCTCGAGACAGGGTATTCACCCCTCCACTTT.

The chain has TRBV28 and TRBJ1-5; TRBD1 matches at 8 bases. Germline V gene lookup returns CDR1 MDHEN and CDR2 SYDVKM. This CDR3 region has 15 residues. Trimming took 6 bases from V and 6 from J; bases not matched to a gene: 10. CDR3 in DNA: TGTGCCAGCAGACCAACCGGGACAGGTGTTCAGCCCCAGCATTTT. This codes for CASRPTGTGVQPQHF.

This chain uses TRBV6-5 with TRBJ1-6; 7 bases fit TRBD1. Germline V lookup: CDR1 MNHEY, CDR2 SVGAGI. J was trimmed by 0 bases and V by 2 bases; bases with no gene match: 1. There are 16 residues in the CDR3. CDR3: CASSYTGDSYNSPLHF. Here the CDR3 DNA reads TGTGCCAGCAGTTACACAGGGGACTCCTATAATTCACCCCTCCACTTT.

The chain carries TRBV19 and TRBJ1-1, with 7 positions matching TRBD1. Germline V gives CDR1 LNHDA, CDR2 SQIVND (reference sequence). The junction had 2 bases not matched to a gene; V was cut back by 4 bases and J by 0 bases. The CDR3 spans 14 residues. CDR3 loop: CASSKGQLNTEAFF. The CDR3, as DNA: TGTGCCAGTAGTAAGGGACAGCTGAACACTGAAGCTTTCTTT.

V gene TRBV28 combines with J gene TRBJ2-1; D remains ambiguous. V dropped 11 bases and J dropped 0 bases, with 11 bases sitting between them. The germline gives CDR1 MDHEN, CDR2 SYDVKM. The CDR3 spans 13 residues. CDR3 sequence: CAVRRSSYNEQFF. In DNA form, the CDR3 reads TGTGCCGTTAGAAGGAGCTCCTACAATGAGCAGTTCTTC.

This sequence joins TRBV5-1 and TRBJ1-1; no definite D call. V shed 7 bases and J shed 1 base, with 5 bases lying between them. From germline, CDR1 is SGHRS and CDR2 YFSETQ. The CDR3 consists of 11 residues. This CDR3 reads CASAENTEAFF. The CDR3 DNA reads as TGCGCCAGCGCAGAGAACACTGAAGCTTTCTTT.

The chain carries TRBV4-1 and TRBJ2-3; 10 nucleotides line up with TRBD2. V dropped 5 bases and J dropped 6; count of bases not matched to a gene: 11. The germline V gene has CDR1 MGHRA and CDR2 YSYEKL. The CDR3 loop spans 16 amino acids. CDR3 nucleotides: TGCGCCAGCAGCAAACTAGCGGGACCCTTCGGCGATACGCAGTATTTT. This sequence encodes CASSKLAGPFGDTQYF.

The chain recombines TRBV24-1 with TRBJ1-5, with 7 bases aligning to TRBD1. Germline lookup yields CDR1 KGHDR and CDR2 SFDVKD. V trimming: 7 bases; J trimming: 6 bases; junction bases outside the gene matches: 5. CDR3 length: 13 amino acids. CDR3 DNA: TGTGCCACCAGACAGGGGTCAGGTCAGCCCCAGCATTTT. Its translation is CATRQGSGQPQHF.

This clone was seen just once. This chain joins TRBV2 and TRBJ2-5; 11 bases match TRBD2. Germline CDR1 reads SNHLY; CDR2 reads FYNNEI. Trimming took 3 bases from V and 2 from J; bases not matched to a gene: 5. The CDR3 spans 16 residues. CDR3 coding DNA: TGTGCCAGCAGTGATAGTAGCGGGGGGGTTCAAGAGACCCAGTACTTC. Translated: CASSDSSGGVQETQYF.

This chain joins TRBV7-9 and TRBJ2-1, with 7 bases matching TRBD2. The CDR3 loop spans 12 amino acids. Germline assignment: CDR1 SEHNR and CDR2 FQNEAQ (reference sequence). V gave up 5 bases and J gave up 7 bases; unmatched junction bases: 2. In DNA form, the CDR3 reads TGTGCCAGCAGCCCTAGCGGTAATGAGCAGTTCTTC. Its protein is CASSPSGNEQFF.

The chain combines TRBV24-1 with TRBJ2-2; the match to TRBD2 covers 15 bases. The CDR3 contains 19 residues. Germline V gives CDR1 KGHDR, CDR2 SFDVKD. The trim removed 4 bases at V and 4 bases at J, leaving 9 bases unmatched. CDR3 residues: CATSDPRTSGGVFTGELFF. Here the CDR3 DNA reads TGTGCCACCAGTGACCCCAGGACTAGCGGGGGGGTGTTCACCGGGGAGCTGTTTTTT.

The chain joins TRBV6-5 to TRBJ1-3, with D hard to call. The V end lost 2 bases, the J end lost 0 bases, and 8 bases lay between the germline ends. Germline V gene sequence: CDR1 MNHEY, CDR2 SVGAGI. This CDR3 region has 15 residues. CDR3 protein: CASSYGRSSGNTIYF. CDR3 nucleotides: TGTGCCAGCAGTTACGGTAGGAGCTCTGGAAACACCATATATTTT.

The chain has TRBV10-1 and TRBJ2-7; 7 bases map to TRBD2. Germline CDR1 reads WNHNN; CDR2 reads SYGVQD (reference sequence). V was clipped by 7 bases and J by 6 bases; unmatched bases: 12. The CDR3 covers 14 residues. In DNA, the CDR3 is TGCGCCAGCACCCCGGGGAGGGGATCGAGCGAGCAGTACGTC. Translation: CASTPGRGSSEQYV.

This chain joins TRBV5-1 and TRBJ1-2, with 12 bases that match TRBD1. The CDR3 is 15 residues long. Germline V gene data show CDR1 as SGHRS and CDR2 as YFSETQ. V shed 4 bases and J 6 bases; nucleotides not matched to a gene: 7. The CDR3 DNA reads TGCGCCAGCAGCCCGGGACAGGGGGCTTGGAATGGCTACACCTTC. It yields the protein CASSPGQGAWNGYTF.

This clone was recorded once. This chain links TRBV2 with TRBJ1-2; 8 bases match TRBD1. There are 13 residues in the CDR3. The germline gives CDR1 SNHLY, CDR2 FYNNEI. The J segment lost 7 bases and the V segment lost 8 bases, leaving 9 bases of the junction unmatched. CDR3 nucleotides: TGTGCCAGCTCCCAGGGGGCGCAGGTTGGCTACACCTTC. Its translation is CASSQGAQVGYTF.

The chain uses TRBV27 and TRBJ2-1; 8 bases are shared with TRBD1. Germline loops: CDR1 MNHEY, CDR2 SMNVEV (reference sequence). The CDR3 loop spans 15 amino acids. J was trimmed by 4 bases and V by 5 bases; bases with no gene match: 7. The CDR3 protein is CASSRDRGAYNEQFF. CDR3 DNA: TGTGCCAGCAGTCGTGACAGGGGTGCTTACAATGAGCAGTTCTTC.

The V and J genes are TRBV19 and TRBJ1-5; perhaps TRBD1 as D (5 bases). The CDR3 has 16 residues. V was shortened by 1 base and J by 2 bases, with 12 bases between the two germline ends. Per germline, CDR1 LNHDA and CDR2 SQIVND (reference sequence). In DNA form, the CDR3 reads TGTGCCAGTAGTATAGTTGGGGGGGGTGGCAATCAGCCCCAGCATTTT. It translates to CASSIVGGGGNQPQHF.

The gene calls are TRBV29-1 and TRBJ2-3; 9 bases fit TRBD2. Germline CDR1 SQVTM, CDR2 ANQGSEA. V lost 1 base and J lost 1; bases outside the gene matches: 6. This CDR3 is 16 amino acids long. The CDR3 sequence: CSVEGKAGGRTDTQYF. The CDR3 DNA follows: TGCAGCGTTGAAGGAAAGGCGGGGGGGCGCACAGATACGCAGTATTTT.

The chain links TRBV5-8 to TRBJ1-4; 7 nucleotides align to TRBD1. The CDR3 sequence is 17 residues long. V shed 4 bases, J shed 0 bases, and the junction held 9 bases outside the gene matches. Germline lookup yields CDR1 SGHTS and CDR2 YDEGEE. In DNA, the CDR3 is TGTGCCAGCAGCACGGGACAGATAGTTGCAACTAATGAAAAACTGTTTTTT. Its protein is CASSTGQIVATNEKLFF.

This clone occurred a few times. The V gene is TRBV19, the J gene TRBJ1-6; maybe TRBD1 (6 bases). The CDR3 runs to 14 residues. Germline CDR1 reads LNHDA; CDR2 reads SQIVND (reference sequence). Between the trimmed V and J ends, which lost 7 bases and 8 bases, there was a span of 15 bases. CDR3 sequence reads: CASKQSDRHSPLHF. In DNA form, the CDR3 reads TGTGCCAGTAAACAGTCAGACAGGCATTCACCCCTCCACTTT.

The chain links TRBV12-3 or TRBV12-4 to TRBJ1-2; D is ambiguous. There are 11 residues in the CDR3. V was trimmed by 5 bases and J by 8 bases, leaving 9 bases between them. CDR3: CASSQFRGYTF. CDR3 coding DNA: TGTGCCAGCAGTCAGTTTCGCGGCTACACCTTC.

The chain joins TRBV5-1 to TRBJ2-3; 12 bases are shared with TRBD2. The junction had 12 bases not matched to a gene; V was cut back by 4 bases and J by 0 bases. The germline V gene has CDR1 SGHRS and CDR2 YFSETQ. The CDR3 is 19 residues long. The CDR3 region is CASSVTASGGVASTDTQYF. The DNA for the CDR3 is TGCGCCAGCAGCGTAACCGCTAGCGGGGGGGTCGCTAGCACAGATACGCAGTATTTT.

The chain carries TRBV29-1 and TRBJ2-2, with D perhaps TRBD1 (6 bases). Germline CDR1 is SQVTM and CDR2 is ANQGSEA. V gave up 4 bases and J gave up 1 base, with 10 bases separating them. This CDR3 is built from 14 residues. As DNA, the CDR3 is TGCAGCGTTGCCCCACAGGGGAACACCGGGGAGCTGTTTTTT. This encodes CSVAPQGNTGELFF.

The V and J genes are TRBV14 and TRBJ1-6, with D perhaps matching TRBD1 (5 bases). The V end was cut by 1 base, the J end by 6 bases, with 10 bases between. The CDR3 sequence is 15 residues long. Germline V gene lookup returns CDR1 SGHDN and CDR2 FVKESK. This CDR3 is CASSQVPGPNSPLHF. The CDR3 DNA is TGTGCCAGCAGCCAAGTTCCAGGGCCTAATTCACCCCTCCACTTT. The complete variable domain, with remaining parts taken from reference TRBV14 and TRBJ1-6, reads EAGVTQFPSHSVIEKGQTVTLRCDPISGHDNLYWYRRVMGKEIKFLLHFVKESKQDESGMPNNRFLAERTGGTYSTLKVQPAELEDSGVYFCASSQVPGPNSPLHFGNGTRLTVT.